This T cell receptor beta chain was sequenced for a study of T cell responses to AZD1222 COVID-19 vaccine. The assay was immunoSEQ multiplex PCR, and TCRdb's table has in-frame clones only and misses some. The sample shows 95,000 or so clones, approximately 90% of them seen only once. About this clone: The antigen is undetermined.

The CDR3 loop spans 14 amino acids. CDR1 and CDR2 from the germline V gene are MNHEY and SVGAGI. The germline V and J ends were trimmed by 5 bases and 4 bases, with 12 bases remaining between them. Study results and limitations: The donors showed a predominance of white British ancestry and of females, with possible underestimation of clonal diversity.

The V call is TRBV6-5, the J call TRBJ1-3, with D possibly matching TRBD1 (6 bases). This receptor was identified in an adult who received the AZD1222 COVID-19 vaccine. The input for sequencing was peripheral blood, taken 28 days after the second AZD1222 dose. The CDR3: CASSIQGTGNTIYF. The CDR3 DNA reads TGTGCCAGCAGTATACAGGGAACAGGAAACACCATATATTTT.